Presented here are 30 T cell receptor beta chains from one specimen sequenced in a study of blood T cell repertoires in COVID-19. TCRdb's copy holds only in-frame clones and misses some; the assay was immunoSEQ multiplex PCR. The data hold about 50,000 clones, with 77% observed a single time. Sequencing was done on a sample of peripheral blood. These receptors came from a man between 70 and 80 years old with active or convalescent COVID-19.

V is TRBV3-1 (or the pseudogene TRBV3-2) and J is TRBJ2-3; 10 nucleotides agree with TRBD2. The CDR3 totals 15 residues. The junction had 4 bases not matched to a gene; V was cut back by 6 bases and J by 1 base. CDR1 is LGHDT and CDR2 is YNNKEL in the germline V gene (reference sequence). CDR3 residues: CASRVSGGGTDTQYF. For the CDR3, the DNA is TGTGCCAGCAGGGTCAGCGGGGGGGGCACAGATACGCAGTATTTT.

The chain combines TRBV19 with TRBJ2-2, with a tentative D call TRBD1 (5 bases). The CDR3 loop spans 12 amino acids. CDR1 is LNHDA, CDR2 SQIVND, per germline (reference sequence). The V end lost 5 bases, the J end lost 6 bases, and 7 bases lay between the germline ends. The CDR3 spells CASSGAAGELFF. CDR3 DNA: TGTGCCAGTAGTGGGGCGGCCGGGGAGCTGTTTTTT.

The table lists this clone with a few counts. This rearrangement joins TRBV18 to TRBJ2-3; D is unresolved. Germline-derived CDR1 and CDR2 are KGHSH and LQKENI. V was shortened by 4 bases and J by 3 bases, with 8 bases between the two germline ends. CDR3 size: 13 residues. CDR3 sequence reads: CASSQRFTDTQYF. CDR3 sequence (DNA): TGTGCCAGCTCACAGAGATTTACAGATACGCAGTATTTT.

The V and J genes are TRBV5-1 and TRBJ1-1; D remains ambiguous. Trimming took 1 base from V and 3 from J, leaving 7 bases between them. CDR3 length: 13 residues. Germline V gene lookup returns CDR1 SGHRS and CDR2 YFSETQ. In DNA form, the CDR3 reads TGCGCCAGCAGCTTGAGCGGGGACACTGAAGCTTTCTTT. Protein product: CASSLSGDTEAFF.

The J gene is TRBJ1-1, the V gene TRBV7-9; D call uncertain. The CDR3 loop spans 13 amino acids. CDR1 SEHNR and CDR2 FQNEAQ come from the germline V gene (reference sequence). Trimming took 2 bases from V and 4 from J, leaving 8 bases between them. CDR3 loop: CASSLPWLTEAFF. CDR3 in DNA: TGTGCCAGCAGCTTACCCTGGCTCACTGAAGCTTTCTTT.

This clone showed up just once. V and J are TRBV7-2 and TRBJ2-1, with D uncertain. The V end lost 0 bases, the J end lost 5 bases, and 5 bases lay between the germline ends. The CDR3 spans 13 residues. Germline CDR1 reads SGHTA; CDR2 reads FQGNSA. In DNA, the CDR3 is TGTGCCAGCAGCTTAGCCACAAACAATGAGCAGTTCTTC. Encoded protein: CASSLATNNEQFF.

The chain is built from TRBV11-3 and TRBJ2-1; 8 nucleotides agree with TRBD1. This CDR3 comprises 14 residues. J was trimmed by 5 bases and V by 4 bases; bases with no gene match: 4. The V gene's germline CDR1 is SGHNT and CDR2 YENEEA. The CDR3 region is CASSSGQVDNEQFF. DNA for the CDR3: TGTGCCAGCAGCTCGGGACAGGTGGACAATGAGCAGTTCTTC.

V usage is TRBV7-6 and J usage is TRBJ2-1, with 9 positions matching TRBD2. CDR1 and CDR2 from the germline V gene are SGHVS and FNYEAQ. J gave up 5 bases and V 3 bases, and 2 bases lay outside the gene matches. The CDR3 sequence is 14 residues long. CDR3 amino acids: CASSLTSGHNEQFF. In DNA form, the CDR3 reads TGTGCCAGCAGCTTGACTAGCGGCCACAATGAGCAGTTCTTC.

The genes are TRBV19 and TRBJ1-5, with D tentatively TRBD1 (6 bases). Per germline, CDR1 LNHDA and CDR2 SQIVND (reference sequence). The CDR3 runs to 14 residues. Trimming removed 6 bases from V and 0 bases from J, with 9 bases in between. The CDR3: CASRGGVSNQPQHF. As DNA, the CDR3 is TGTGCCAGTAGAGGGGGGGTTAGCAATCAGCCCCAGCATTTT.

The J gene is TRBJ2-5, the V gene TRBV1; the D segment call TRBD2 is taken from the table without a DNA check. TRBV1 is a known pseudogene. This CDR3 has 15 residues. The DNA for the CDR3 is TGCACCAGCAGCCAATCATTAGCGGGAGCAGAGACCCAGTACTTC. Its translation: CTSSQSLAGAETQYF.

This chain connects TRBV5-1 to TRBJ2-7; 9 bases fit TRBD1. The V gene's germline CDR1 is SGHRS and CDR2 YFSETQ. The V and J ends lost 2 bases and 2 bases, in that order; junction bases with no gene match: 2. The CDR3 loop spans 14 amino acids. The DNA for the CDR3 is TGCGCCAGCAGCTTCTGGGACAGGGCCTACGAGCAGTACTTC. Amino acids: CASSFWDRAYEQYF.

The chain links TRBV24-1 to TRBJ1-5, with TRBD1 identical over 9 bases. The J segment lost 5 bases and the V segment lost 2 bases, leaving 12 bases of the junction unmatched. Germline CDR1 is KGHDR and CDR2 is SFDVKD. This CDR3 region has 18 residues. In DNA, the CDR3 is TGTGCCACCAGTGATTCCCCCTTACAGACAGGGGGGGATCAGCCCCAGCATTTT. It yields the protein CATSDSPLQTGGDQPQHF.

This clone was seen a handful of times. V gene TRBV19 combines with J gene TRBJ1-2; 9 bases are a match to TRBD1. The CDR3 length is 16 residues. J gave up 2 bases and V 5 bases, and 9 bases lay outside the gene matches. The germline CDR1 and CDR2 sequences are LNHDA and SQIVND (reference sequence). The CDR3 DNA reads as TGTGCCAGTAGTCCTATGACAGGGGGAAGGAACTATGGCTACACCTTC. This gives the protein CASSPMTGGRNYGYTF.

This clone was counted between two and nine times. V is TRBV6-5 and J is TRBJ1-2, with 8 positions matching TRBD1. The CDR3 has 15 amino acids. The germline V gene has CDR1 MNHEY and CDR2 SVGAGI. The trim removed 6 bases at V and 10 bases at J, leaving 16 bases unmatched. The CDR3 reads CASRPGQGGNTLYTF. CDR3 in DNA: TGTGCCAGCAGACCCGGACAGGGCGGTAATACCCTCTACACCTTC.

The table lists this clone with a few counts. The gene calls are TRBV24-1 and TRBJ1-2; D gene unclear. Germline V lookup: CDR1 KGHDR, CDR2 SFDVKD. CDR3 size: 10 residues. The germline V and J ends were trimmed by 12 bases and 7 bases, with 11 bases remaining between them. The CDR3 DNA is TGTGCCTCTTTCTTGAGTGGCTACACCTTC. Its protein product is CASFLSGYTF.

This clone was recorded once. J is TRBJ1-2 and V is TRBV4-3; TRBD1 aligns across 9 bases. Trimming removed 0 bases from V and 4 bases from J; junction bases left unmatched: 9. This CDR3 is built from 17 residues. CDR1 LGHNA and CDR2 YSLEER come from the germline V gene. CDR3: CASSQDGGGQGSYGYTF. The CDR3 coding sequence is TGCGCCAGCAGCCAAGATGGGGGGGGACAGGGAAGCTATGGCTACACCTTC.

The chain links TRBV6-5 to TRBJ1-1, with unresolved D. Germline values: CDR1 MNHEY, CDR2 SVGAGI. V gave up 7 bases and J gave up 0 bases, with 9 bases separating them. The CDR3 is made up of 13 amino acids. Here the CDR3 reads CASMRVLNTEAFF. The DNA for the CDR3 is TGTGCCAGCATGAGGGTCTTGAACACTGAAGCTTTCTTT.

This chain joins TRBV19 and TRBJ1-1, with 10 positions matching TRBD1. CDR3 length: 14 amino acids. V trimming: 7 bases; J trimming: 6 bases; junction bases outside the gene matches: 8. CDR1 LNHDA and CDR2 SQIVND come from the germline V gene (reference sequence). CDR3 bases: TGTGCCAGTACCCAGAGGGACAGGGGATCTGAAGCTTTCTTT. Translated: CASTQRDRGSEAFF. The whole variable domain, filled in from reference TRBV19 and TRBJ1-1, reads DGGITQSPKYLFRKEGQNVTLSCEQNLNHDAMYWYRQDPGQGLRLIYYSQIVNDFQKGDIAEGYSVSREKKESFPLTVTSAQKNPTAFYLCASTQRDRGSEAFFGQGTRLTVV.

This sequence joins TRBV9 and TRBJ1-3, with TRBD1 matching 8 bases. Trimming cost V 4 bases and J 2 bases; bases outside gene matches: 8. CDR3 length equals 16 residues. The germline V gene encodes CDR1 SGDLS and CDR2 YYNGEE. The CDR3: CASSPNPQGAGNTIYF. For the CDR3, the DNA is TGTGCCAGCAGCCCAAACCCACAGGGGGCTGGAAACACCATATATTTT.

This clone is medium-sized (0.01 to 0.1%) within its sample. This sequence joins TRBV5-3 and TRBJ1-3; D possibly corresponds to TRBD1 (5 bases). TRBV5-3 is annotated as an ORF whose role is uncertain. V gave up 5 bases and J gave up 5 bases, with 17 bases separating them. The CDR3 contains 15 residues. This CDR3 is CARRLEKRGRNTIYF. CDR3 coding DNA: TGTGCCAGAAGGCTTGAGAAGCGGGGGAGAAACACCATATATTTT.

The CDR3 loop reads CATSGRRDNYGYTF. CDR3 DNA sequence: TGTGCCACCAGTGGACGCCGGGATAACTATGGCTACACCTTC. The chain joins TRBV24-1 to TRBJ1-2; D not certain. This CDR3 is built from 14 residues. Per the germline V gene, CDR1 is KGHDR and CDR2 is SFDVKD. Between the trimmed V and J ends, which lost 5 bases and 1 base, there was a span of 10 bases.

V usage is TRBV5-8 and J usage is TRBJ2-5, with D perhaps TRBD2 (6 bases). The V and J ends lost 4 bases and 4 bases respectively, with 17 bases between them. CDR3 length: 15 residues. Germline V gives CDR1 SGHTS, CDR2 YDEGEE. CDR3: CASSLAVRGVETQYF. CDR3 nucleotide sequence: TGTGCCAGCAGCCTGGCGGTTCGCGGGGTAGAGACCCAGTACTTC.

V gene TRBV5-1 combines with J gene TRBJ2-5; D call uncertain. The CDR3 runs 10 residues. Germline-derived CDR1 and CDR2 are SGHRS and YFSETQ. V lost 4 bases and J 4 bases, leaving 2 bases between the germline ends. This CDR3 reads CASSRETQYF. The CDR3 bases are TGCGCCAGCAGCCGAGAGACCCAGTACTTC. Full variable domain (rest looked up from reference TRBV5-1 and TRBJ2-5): KAGVTQTPRYLIKTRGQQVTLSCSPISGHRSVSWYQQTPGQGLQFLFEYFSETQRNKGNFPGRFSGRQFSNSRSEMNVSTLELGDSALYLCASSRETQYFGPGTRLLVL.

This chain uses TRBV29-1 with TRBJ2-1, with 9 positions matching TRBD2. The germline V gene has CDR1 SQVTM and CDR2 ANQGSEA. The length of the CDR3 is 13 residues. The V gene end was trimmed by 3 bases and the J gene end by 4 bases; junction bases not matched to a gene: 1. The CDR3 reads CSVDTSGYNEQFF. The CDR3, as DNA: TGCAGCGTTGACACTAGCGGGTACAATGAGCAGTTCTTC.

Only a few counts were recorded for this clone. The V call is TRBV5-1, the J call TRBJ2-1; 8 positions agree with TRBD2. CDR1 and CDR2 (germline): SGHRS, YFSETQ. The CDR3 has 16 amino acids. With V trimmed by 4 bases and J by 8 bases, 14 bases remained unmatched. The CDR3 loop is CASSEAGGSFVDEQFF. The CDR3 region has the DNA TGCGCCAGCAGCGAGGCGGGAGGTTCTTTTGTGGATGAGCAGTTCTTC.

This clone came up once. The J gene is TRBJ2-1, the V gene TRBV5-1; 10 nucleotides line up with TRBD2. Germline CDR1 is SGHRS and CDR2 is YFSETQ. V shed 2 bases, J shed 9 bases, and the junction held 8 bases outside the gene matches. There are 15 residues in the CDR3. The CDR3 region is CASSLAGGPRSEQFF. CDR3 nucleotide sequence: TGCGCCAGCAGCTTAGCGGGGGGGCCGAGGAGTGAGCAGTTCTTC.

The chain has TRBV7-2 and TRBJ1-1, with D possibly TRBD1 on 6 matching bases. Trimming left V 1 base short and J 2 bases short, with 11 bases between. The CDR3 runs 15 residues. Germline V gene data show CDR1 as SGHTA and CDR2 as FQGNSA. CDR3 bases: TGTGCCAGCAGCTTAGGAGGGGGGGGAAACACTGAAGCTTTCTTT. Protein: CASSLGGGGNTEAFF.

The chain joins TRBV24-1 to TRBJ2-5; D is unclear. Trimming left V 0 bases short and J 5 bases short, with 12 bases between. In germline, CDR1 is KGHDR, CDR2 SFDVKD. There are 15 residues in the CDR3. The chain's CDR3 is CATSDLFSSPETQYF. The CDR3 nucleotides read TGTGCCACCAGTGATTTGTTCTCCTCTCCGGAGACCCAGTACTTC.

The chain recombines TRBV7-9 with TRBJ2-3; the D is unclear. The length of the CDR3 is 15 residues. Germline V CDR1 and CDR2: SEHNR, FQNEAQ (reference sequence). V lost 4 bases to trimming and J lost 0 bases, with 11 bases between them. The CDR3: CASSSGRLSTDTQYF. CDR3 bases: TGTGCCAGCAGCTCCGGAAGACTTAGCACAGATACGCAGTATTTT.

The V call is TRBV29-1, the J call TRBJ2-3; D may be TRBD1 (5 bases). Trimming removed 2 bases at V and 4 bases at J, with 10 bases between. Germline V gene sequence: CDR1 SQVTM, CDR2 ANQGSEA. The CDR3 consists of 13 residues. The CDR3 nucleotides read TGCAGCGTTGAAAGCCGCAGGGCAGATACGCAGTATTTT. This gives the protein CSVESRRADTQYF.